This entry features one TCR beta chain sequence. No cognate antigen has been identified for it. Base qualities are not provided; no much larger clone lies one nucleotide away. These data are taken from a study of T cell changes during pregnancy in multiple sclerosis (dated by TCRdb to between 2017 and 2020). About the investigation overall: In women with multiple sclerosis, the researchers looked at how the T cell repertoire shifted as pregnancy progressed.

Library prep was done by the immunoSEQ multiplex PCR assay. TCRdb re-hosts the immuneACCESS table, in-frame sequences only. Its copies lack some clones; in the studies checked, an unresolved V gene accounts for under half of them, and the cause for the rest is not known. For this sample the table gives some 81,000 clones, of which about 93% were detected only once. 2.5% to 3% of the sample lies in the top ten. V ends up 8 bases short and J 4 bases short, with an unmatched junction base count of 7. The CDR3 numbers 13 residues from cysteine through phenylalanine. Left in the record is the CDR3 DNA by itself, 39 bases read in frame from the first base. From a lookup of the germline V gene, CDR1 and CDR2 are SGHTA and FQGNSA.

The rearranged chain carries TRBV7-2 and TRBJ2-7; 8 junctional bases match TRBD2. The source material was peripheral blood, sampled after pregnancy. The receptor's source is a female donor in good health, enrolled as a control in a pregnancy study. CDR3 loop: CASSKLAVYEQYF. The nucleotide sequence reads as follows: TGTGCCAGCTCGAAACTAGCGGTTTACGAGCAGTACTTC.